These 26 T cell receptor beta chains share one sample of origin, sequenced in a study of T cell responses to AZD1222 COVID-19 vaccine. This table comes from immunoSEQ multiplex PCR, and its TCRdb copy is limited to in-frame clones, with some not included. Altogether about 110,000 clones are present, 85% to 90% being singletons, with the ten largest covering roughly 9.2%. The sample in question was peripheral blood, obtained on day 0 of AZD1222 vaccination. These receptors all stem from an adult in good health.

The rearrangement links TRBV12-3 or TRBV12-4 to TRBJ1-2; D is unresolved. The CDR3 is 13 amino acids. V lost 3 bases and J lost 4, with 9 bases in between. CDR3 DNA sequence: TGTGCCAGCAGTTTCGGGGAGGCCTATGGCTACACCTTC. Residues: CASSFGEAYGYTF.

The rearrangement joins TRBV30 to TRBJ1-2, with D hard to call. Germline CDR1 reads GTSNPN; CDR2 reads SVGIG (reference sequence). This CDR3 has 13 amino acids. V was shortened by 3 bases and J by 2 bases, with 10 bases between the two germline ends. DNA for the CDR3: TGTGCCTGGAGCCTCTCCGAAAACTATGGCTACACCTTC. Translating gives CAWSLSENYGYTF. Complete variable domain (other parts from reference TRBV30 and TRBJ1-2): SQTIHQWPATLVQPVGSPLSLECTVEGTSNPNLYWYRQAAGRGLQLLFYSVGIGQISSEVPQNLSASRPQDRQFILSSKKLLLSDSGFYLCAWSLSENYGYTFGSGTRLTVV.

This CDR3 reads CASSLSPQGDTQYF. The DNA of the CDR3 is TGTGCCAGCAGCTTATCACCACAGGGGGATACGCAGTATTTT. The chain employs TRBV7-7 and TRBJ2-3; 7 bases are shared with TRBD1. This CDR3 has 14 residues. Germline V CDR1 and CDR2: SSHAT, FNYEAQ (reference sequence). V dropped 2 bases and J dropped 6; count of bases not matched to a gene: 5. The full variable domain, in which reference TRBV7-7 and TRBJ2-3 provide the parts outside the CDR3, is GAGVSQSPRYKVTKRGQDVTLRCDPISSHATLYWYQQALGQGPEFLTYFNYEAQPDKSGLPSDRFSAERPEGSISTLTIQRTEQRDSAMYRCASSLSPQGDTQYFGPGTRLTVL.

The chain joins TRBV7-9 to TRBJ2-7; 7 bases are a match to TRBD1. The CDR3 has 13 residues. Germline CDR1 is SEHNR and CDR2 is FQNEAQ (reference sequence). Losses at the gene ends were 5 bases for V and 5 bases for J; bases not matched to a gene: 6. The CDR3 DNA follows: TGTGCCAGCAGCCGATTACAGGGGCACGAGCAGTACTTC. It yields the protein CASSRLQGHEQYF.

The chain uses TRBV6-5 and TRBJ1-1, with TRBD1 matching 8 bases. The germline gives CDR1 MNHEY, CDR2 SVGAGI. This CDR3 comprises 14 residues. V shed 7 bases, J shed 5 bases, and the junction held 9 bases outside the gene matches. CDR3 coding DNA: TGTGCCAGCAATACCGGACAGGGTTTGACTGAAGCTTTCTTT. As protein: CASNTGQGLTEAFF.

This chain connects TRBV18 to TRBJ1-4; no clear D. This CDR3 has 14 amino acids. Trimming took off 2 bases at V and 5 bases at J, with 9 bases between the two ends. Germline lookup yields CDR1 KGHSH and CDR2 LQKENI. CDR3 DNA: TGTGCCAGCTCACCATCAGCGATGAATGAAAAACTGTTTTTT. As protein: CASSPSAMNEKLFF. Filled out from reference TRBV18 and TRBJ1-4, the complete variable domain reads NAGVMQNPRHLVRRRGQEARLRCSPMKGHSHVYWYRQLPEEGLKFMVYLQKENIIDESGMPKERFSAEFPKEGPSILRIQQVVRGDSAAYFCASSPSAMNEKLFFGSGTQLSVL.

The V and J genes are TRBV23-1 and TRBJ2-2; D possibly matches TRBD1 or TRBD2 (5 bases each). TRBV23-1 is an ORF; its function is uncertain. The CDR3 loop spans 13 amino acids. Between the trimmed V and J ends, which lost 8 bases and 6 bases, there was a span of 13 bases. The CDR3 sequence: CASGRQTSGELFF. CDR3 DNA sequence: TGCGCCAGCGGGAGACAGACCTCCGGGGAGCTGTTTTTT.

The chain carries TRBV3-1 (or the pseudogene TRBV3-2) and TRBJ2-3; D gene uncertain. The length of the CDR3 is 13 residues. Germline CDR1 reads LGHDT; CDR2 reads YNNKEL (reference sequence). The ends were cut back, 6 bases at V and 0 bases at J, with 7 bases in the middle. The CDR3 here is CASRPSSTDTQYF. The CDR3 DNA reads as TGTGCCAGCAGACCTTCTAGCACAGATACGCAGTATTTT.

The chain carries TRBV29-1 and TRBJ2-7; TRBD1 matches 9 bases. The germline CDR1 and CDR2 sequences are SQVTM and ANQGSEA. The CDR3 contains 13 residues. With 2 bases clipped from V and 6 bases from J, the junction kept 5 bases outside the gene matches. This CDR3 is CSVETTGGSEQYF. CDR3 DNA: TGCAGCGTTGAAACAACAGGGGGCAGCGAGCAGTACTTC.

This chain uses TRBV4-1 with TRBJ1-2; tentative D call: TRBD1 (5 bases). With 1 base removed from V and 8 bases from J, the gap between germline ends came to 11 bases. The length of the CDR3 is 13 residues. Per germline, CDR1 MGHRA and CDR2 YSYEKL. Written as DNA, the CDR3 is TGCGCCAGCAGCCAAGGAGGGGTTGGAGGCTACACCTTC. Its translation is CASSQGGVGGYTF.

The chain has TRBV6-5 and TRBJ2-5, with 7 bases identical to TRBD2. Germline loops: CDR1 MNHEY, CDR2 SVGAGI. The length of the CDR3 is 14 residues. V lost 2 bases to trimming and J lost 3 bases; unmatched junction nucleotides: 3. CDR3 in DNA: TGTGCCAGCAGTTACATGGCGGGAGAAGAGACCCAGTACTTC. Its protein is CASSYMAGEETQYF.

The genes are TRBV5-1 and TRBJ2-1; a possible D gene is TRBD1 (6 bases). CDR3 length: 13 residues. Germline-derived CDR1 and CDR2 are SGHRS and YFSETQ. With 2 bases removed from V and 5 bases from J, the gap between germline ends came to 8 bases. The DNA of the CDR3 is TGCGCCAGCAGCTTAGGGGGTGACAATGAGCAGTTCTTC. Residues: CASSLGGDNEQFF. Supplemented by reference TRBV5-1 and TRBJ2-1, the full variable domain reads KAGVTQTPRYLIKTRGQQVTLSCSPISGHRSVSWYQQTPGQGLQFLFEYFSETQRNKGNFPGRFSGRQFSNSRSEMNVSTLELGDSALYLCASSLGGDNEQFFGPGTRLTVL.

The chain joins TRBV28 to TRBJ1-1; D unclear. The CDR3 length is 11 residues. V lost 5 bases and J lost 4, with 5 bases in between. Germline-derived CDR1 and CDR2 are MDHEN and SYDVKM. The CDR3 DNA sequence: TGTGCCAGCAGTCTGTCCACTGAAGCTTTCTTT. Residues: CASSLSTEAFF.

This clone was observed once. This chain's CDR3 is CASSKAGEFYEQYF. The CDR3 nucleotides are TGTGCCAGCAGCAAAGCGGGAGAATTTTACGAGCAGTACTTC. This chain uses TRBV5-4 with TRBJ2-7; 8 bases are a match to TRBD2. This CDR3 is built from 14 residues. With V trimmed by 4 bases and J by 4 bases, 7 bases remained unmatched. Germline V gene sequence: CDR1 SGHNT, CDR2 YYREEE (reference sequence).

The J gene is TRBJ2-1, the V gene TRBV13; 11 positions agree with TRBD2. The CDR3 totals 16 residues. V shed 5 bases, J shed 5 bases, and the junction held 8 bases outside the gene matches. CDR1 and CDR2 (germline): PRHDT, FYEKMQ (reference sequence). The CDR3 here is CASSGLSGRGNNEQFF. The CDR3 DNA reads TGTGCCAGCAGCGGCCTTAGCGGGAGGGGGAACAATGAGCAGTTCTTC.

About this clone itself: Other DNA sequences of this sample code for an identical CDR3. This chain uses TRBV18 with TRBJ2-5; D not resolved. With 0 bases removed from V and 5 bases from J, the gap between germline ends came to 4 bases. This CDR3 comprises 12 residues. CDR1 is KGHSH and CDR2 is LQKENI in the germline V gene. This CDR3 reads CASSPPGETQYF. In nucleotides, the CDR3 is TGTGCCAGCTCACCACCGGGGGAGACCCAGTACTTC.

The table lists this clone with a count of one. V gene TRBV19 combines with J gene TRBJ2-6; 12 bases align to TRBD1. The germline V gene has CDR1 LNHDA and CDR2 SQIVND (reference sequence). With 7 bases clipped from V and 3 bases from J, the junction kept 13 bases outside the gene matches. This CDR3 region has 19 residues. This chain's CDR3 is CASTPNPGQGARGANVLTF. The CDR3 DNA reads TGTGCCAGTACCCCAAACCCGGGACAGGGGGCCCGTGGGGCCAACGTCCTGACTTTC.

The chain combines TRBV27 with TRBJ2-5; 8 bases are a match to TRBD1. Per germline, CDR1 MNHEY and CDR2 SMNVEV (reference sequence). This CDR3 is built from 14 residues. V shed 4 bases and J 4 bases; nucleotides not matched to a gene: 5. CDR3 in amino acids: CASSWGQARETQYF. CDR3 DNA: TGTGCCAGCAGTTGGGGACAGGCAAGAGAGACCCAGTACTTC.

In the case of this clone: An end of the junction differs from the germline gene, which may be a read error. In DNA form, the CDR3 reads TGCGCCAGCAGCCAATCGGGGGAGTTCGACTTC. Its protein is CASSQSGEFDF. The chain recombines TRBV4-3 with TRBJ2-5; D possibly corresponds to TRBD2 (6 bases). The V gene's germline CDR1 is LGHNA and CDR2 YSLEER. CDR3 length: 11 residues.

V and J are TRBV28 and TRBJ1-3; the match to TRBD1 covers 7 bases. CDR3 size: 14 residues. J lost 7 bases, V lost 5 bases, and 8 bases had no gene match. CDR1 is MDHEN, CDR2 SYDVKM, per germline. As DNA, the CDR3 is TGTGCCAGCAGTCAACCGACAGGGAGGAACACCATATATTTT. This sequence encodes CASSQPTGRNTIYF.

V is TRBV28 and J is TRBJ1-5; the D gene is possibly TRBD1 (5 bases). In germline, CDR1 is MDHEN, CDR2 SYDVKM. The CDR3 length is 15 residues. The ends were cut back, 5 bases at V and 3 bases at J, with 14 bases in the middle. The CDR3 sequence: CASSPMGGTNQPQHF. The DNA for the CDR3 is TGTGCCAGCAGTCCCATGGGTGGGACCAATCAGCCCCAGCATTTT.

This sequence joins TRBV5-1 and TRBJ2-1; TRBD2 is a possible D gene (5 bases). The germline CDR1 and CDR2 sequences are SGHRS and YFSETQ. CDR3 length: 13 residues. Trimming left V 4 bases short and J 9 bases short, with 14 bases between. Here the CDR3 reads CASSPLGEGEQFF. The DNA of the CDR3 is TGCGCCAGCAGCCCGCTAGGTGAGGGTGAGCAGTTCTTC.

The CDR3 region is CASSQDVRRGEQYF. For the CDR3, the DNA is TGCGCCAGCAGCCAAGACGTTAGACGCGGCGAGCAGTACTTC. V gene TRBV4-3 combines with J gene TRBJ2-7; D is unclear. Trimming removed 0 bases at V and 6 bases at J, with 12 bases between. CDR1 LGHNA and CDR2 YSLEER come from the germline V gene. CDR3 length: 14 residues.

V gene TRBV9 combines with J gene TRBJ1-1; D remains unclear. The CDR3 length is 13 residues. Germline V gives CDR1 SGDLS, CDR2 YYNGEE. Trimming took 5 bases from V and 0 from J, leaving 8 bases between them. The CDR3 reads CASSSSVNTEAFF. CDR3 nucleotide sequence: TGTGCCAGCAGTAGTAGTGTGAACACTGAAGCTTTCTTT.

Concerning this clone: Other nucleotide sequences from this sample produce the same CDR3. The chain employs TRBV28 and TRBJ2-1, with D possibly matching TRBD1 (6 bases). The ends were cut back, 8 bases at V and 4 bases at J, with 9 bases in the middle. Germline-derived CDR1 and CDR2 are MDHEN and SYDVKM. The CDR3 spans 12 residues. This CDR3 is CASGGSYNEQFF. The CDR3 DNA sequence: TGTGCCAGCGGGGGCAGTTACAATGAGCAGTTCTTC.

The rearrangement joins TRBV30 to TRBJ2-7; D call uncertain. The CDR3 runs 16 residues. The germline V gene encodes CDR1 GTSNPN and CDR2 SVGIG (reference sequence). V lost 2 bases and J lost 6, with 23 bases in between. The CDR3: CAWSKGMDRYGSEQYF. In DNA form, the CDR3 reads TGTGCCTGGAGTAAAGGGATGGATCGATATGGGTCCGAGCAGTACTTC.